The clone carrying this TCR beta chain was picked up a small number of times. What it recognizes is unknown. The authors extracted RNA and reverse transcribed it into cDNA as the sequencing template. Profiling relied on immunoSEQ multiplex PCR, and the TCRdb table lists in-frame clones only, not all of them. The repertoire holds some 130,000 clones, with 45% to 60% as singletons. This sample stems from a study of CD8+ T cells in alopecia areata. As for the study in general: The share of scalp area affected provided the severity score for treated patients.

Specified treatment: oral pan-JAK inhibitor, 5-10 mg twice daily. Those with alopecia areata gave lesional scalp punch biopsies and peripheral blood. The length of the CDR3 is 15 residues. Trimming took 1 base from V and 6 from J, leaving 14 bases between them. Germline V gene data show CDR1 as KGHSH and CDR2 as LQKENI. Study-wide results and caveats: Throughout tofacitinib, many expanded lesional clones continued to persist in scalp and blood. Higher clonality was seen in lesional scalp than in normal scalp, especially in alopecia totalis/universalis.

The V and J genes are TRBV18 and TRBJ2-3; D is undetermined. This material consisted of CD8+ T cells sorted from blood, taken at week 4, from a patient treated with tofacitinib. This clonotype was sampled from a human donor with alopecia areata. The CDR3 spells CASSPLMTDRDTQYF. CDR3 DNA: TGTGCCAGCTCACCACTTATGACTGATCGGGATACGCAGTATTTT.